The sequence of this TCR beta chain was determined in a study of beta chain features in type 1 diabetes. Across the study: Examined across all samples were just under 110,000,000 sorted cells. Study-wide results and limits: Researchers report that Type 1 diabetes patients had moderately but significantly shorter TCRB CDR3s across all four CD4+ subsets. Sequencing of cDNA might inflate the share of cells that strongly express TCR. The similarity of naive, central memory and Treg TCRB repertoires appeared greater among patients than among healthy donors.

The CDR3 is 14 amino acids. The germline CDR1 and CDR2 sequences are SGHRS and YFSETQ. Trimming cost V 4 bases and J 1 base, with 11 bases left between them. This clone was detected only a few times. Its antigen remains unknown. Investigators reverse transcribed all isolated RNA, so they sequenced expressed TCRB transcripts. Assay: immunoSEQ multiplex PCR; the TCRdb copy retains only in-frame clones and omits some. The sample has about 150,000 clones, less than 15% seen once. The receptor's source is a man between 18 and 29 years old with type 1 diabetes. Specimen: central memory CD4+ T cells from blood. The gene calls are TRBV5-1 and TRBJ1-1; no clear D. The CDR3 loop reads CASSADGPNTEAFF. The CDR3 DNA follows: TGCGCCAGCAGCGCGGACGGACCGAACACTGAAGCTTTCTTT.